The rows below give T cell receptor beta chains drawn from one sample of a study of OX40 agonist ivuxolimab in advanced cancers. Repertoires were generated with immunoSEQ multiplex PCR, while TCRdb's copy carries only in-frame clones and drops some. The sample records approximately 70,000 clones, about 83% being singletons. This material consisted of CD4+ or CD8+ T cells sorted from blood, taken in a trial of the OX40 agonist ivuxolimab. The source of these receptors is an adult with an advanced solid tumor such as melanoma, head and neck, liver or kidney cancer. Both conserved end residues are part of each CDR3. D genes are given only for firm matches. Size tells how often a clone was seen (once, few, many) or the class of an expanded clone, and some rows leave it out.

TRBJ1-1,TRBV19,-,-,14,TGTGCCAGTAAGGGGGAATATTCGAACACTGAAGCTTTCTTT,CASKGEYSNTEAFF
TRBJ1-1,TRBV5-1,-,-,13,TGCGCCAGCAGCTTGGTGCCCAACACTGAAGCTTTCTTT,CASSLVPNTEAFF
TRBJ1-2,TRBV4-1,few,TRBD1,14,TGCGCCAGCAGCCAGTCGACAGGGAAACATGGCTACACCTTC,CASSQSTGKHGYTF
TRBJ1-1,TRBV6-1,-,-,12,TGTGCCAGCTCCGCCAGGAACACTGAAGCTTTCTTT,CASSARNTEAFF
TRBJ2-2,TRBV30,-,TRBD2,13,TGTGCCTGGAGTTCGGGGGGGGCCGGGGAGCTGTTTTTT,CAWSSGGAGELFF
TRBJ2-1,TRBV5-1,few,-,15,TGCGCCAGCAGCCCGCGACTCCAAAGTTACAATGAGCAGTTCTTC,CASSPRLQSYNEQFF
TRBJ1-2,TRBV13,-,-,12,TGTGCCAGCAGCTCCCAGGAAAATGGCTACACCTTC,CASSSQENGYTF
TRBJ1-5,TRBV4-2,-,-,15,TGTGCCAGCAGCCAAGATCGGAGCAGGGAGAAGCCCCAGCATTTT,CASSQDRSREKPQHF
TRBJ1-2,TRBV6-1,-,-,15,TGTGCCAGCAGTGAGGGACTCTCCTTTAACTATGGCTACACCTTC,CASSEGLSFNYGYTF
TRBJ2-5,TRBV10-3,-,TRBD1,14,TGTGCCATCAGTTTCGGACAGGGGCATGAGACCCAGTACTTC,CAISFGQGHETQYF
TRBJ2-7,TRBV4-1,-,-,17,TGCGCCAGCAGCCAAGATTTTCAGCGGACCTTCTCCTACGAGCAGTACTTC,CASSQDFQRTFSYEQYF
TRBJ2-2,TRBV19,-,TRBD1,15,TGTGCCAGTAGTACGGGACAGAGGGTCACCGGGGAGCTGTTTTTT,CASSTGQRVTGELFF
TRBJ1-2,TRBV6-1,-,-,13,TGTGCCAGCAGTCAGGACAGACTGCTGGGCTACACCTTC,CASSQDRLLGYTF
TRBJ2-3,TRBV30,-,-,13,TGTGCCTTGGACCCCTATGGGACAGATACGCAGTATTTT,CALDPYGTDTQYF
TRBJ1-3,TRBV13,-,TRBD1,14,TGTGCCAGCAGCTTATGGCAGGGGGAAAACACCATATATTTT,CASSLWQGENTIYF
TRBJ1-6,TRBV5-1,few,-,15,TGCGCCAGCACCCCTGGGGCGGGAGCTCGTTCACCCCTCCACTTT,CASTPGAGARSPLHF
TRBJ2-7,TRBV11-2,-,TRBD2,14,TGTGCCAGCAGCAAAAGCGGGAGCGGAGTCGAGCAGTACTTC,CASSKSGSGVEQYF
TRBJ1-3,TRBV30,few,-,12,TGTGCCTGGAAACTCTCTGGAAACACCATATATTTT,CAWKLSGNTIYF
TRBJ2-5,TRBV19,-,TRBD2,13,TGTGCCACGGGGACTAGCGGCCAAGAGACCCAGTACTTC,CATGTSGQETQYF
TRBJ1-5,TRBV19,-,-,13,TGTGCCAGTAGTATCAGGGGCGATCAGCCCCAGCATTTT,CASSIRGDQPQHF
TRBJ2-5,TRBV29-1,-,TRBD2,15,TGCAGCGTCAGCAAGAGGGAGGGAAATCAAGAGACCCAGTACTTC,CSVSKREGNQETQYF
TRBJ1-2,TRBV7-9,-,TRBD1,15,TGTGCCAGCAGCCCACAGGGGGCGGCGAACTATGGCTACACCTTC,CASSPQGAANYGYTF
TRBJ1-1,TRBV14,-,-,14,TGTGCCAGCAGCCAAAACCTATTGAACACTGAAGCTTTCTTT,CASSQNLLNTEAFF
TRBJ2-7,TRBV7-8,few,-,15,TGTGCCAGCAGCCCCCCGCCTGCTCCTCCCTACGAGCAGTACTTC,CASSPPPAPPYEQYF
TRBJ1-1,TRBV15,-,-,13,TGTGCCACCAGCAGGGGGGGTAGAACTGAAGCTTTCTTT,CATSRGGRTEAFF
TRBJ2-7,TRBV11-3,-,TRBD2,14,TGTGCCAGCAGCACCGGGGGGGGCTCCTACGAGCAGTACTTC,CASSTGGGSYEQYF
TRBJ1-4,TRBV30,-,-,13,TGTGCCTGGAGTGATGTTGCCGGGTTATCTCTGTTTTTT,CAWSDVAGLSLFF
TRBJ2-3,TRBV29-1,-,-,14,TGCAGCGCCGGGCAGGGTGGCGGCACAGATACGCAGTATTTT,CSAGQGGGTDTQYF
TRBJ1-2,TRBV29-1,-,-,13,TGCAGCGTTACCCAGGGGCTGGGCTATGGCTACACCTTC,CSVTQGLGYGYTF
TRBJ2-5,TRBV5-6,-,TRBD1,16,TGTGCCAGCAGCCAGGGACAGGGAGGCTCCTCCGGGACCCAGTACTTC,CASSQGQGGSSGTQYF
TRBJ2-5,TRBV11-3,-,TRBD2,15,TGTGCCAGCAGCTTAGAAGGGACTAGCGGAGAGACCCAGTACTTC,CASSLEGTSGETQYF
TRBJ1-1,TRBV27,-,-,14,TGTGCCAGCAGTTTATTCGGTCATAACACTGAAGCTTTCTTT,CASSLFGHNTEAFF
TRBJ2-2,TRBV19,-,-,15,TGTGCCAGTAGTATAGACGGCGCGCGGGCCGGGGAGCTGTTTTTT,CASSIDGARAGELFF
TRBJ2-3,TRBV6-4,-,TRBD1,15,TGTGCCAGCAGTGCCGGGACAGGAGGGAGAGATACGCAGTATTTT,CASSAGTGGRDTQYF
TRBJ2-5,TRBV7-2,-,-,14,TGTGCCAGCAGCTTAGGGGTCGAGGCGCGGACCCAGTACTTC,CASSLGVEARTQYF
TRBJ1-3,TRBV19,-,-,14,TGTGCCAGGCATGGCCCTACGGAACGGGACACCATATATTTT,CARHGPTERDTIYF
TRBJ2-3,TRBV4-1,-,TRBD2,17,TGCGCCAGCAGCCAAGTTGTGACTAGCGGGGGGCGTGATACGCAGTATTTT,CASSQVVTSGGRDTQYF